These 29 T cell receptor beta chains were all obtained from the same sample, sequenced in a study of vaccination effects on CD4 cells after COVID-19. Using viral peptide pools, the ViraFEST assay grew out antigen-specific CD4+ T cells prior to sequencing. Cultured cells yielded isolated CD4+ T cells after less than 11 days. Participants were given two doses of BNT162b2 or mRNA-1273 vaccine. Assay: immunoSEQ multiplex PCR; the TCRdb copy retains only in-frame clones and omits some. The data show around 81,000 clones, with around 74% seen just once and more than 0.85% held by the top ten. Antigens of these TCRs are unknown. Sequencing used CD4+ T cells from PBMCs cultured with HCoV-OC43 spike peptides, obtained after COVID-19 vaccination. Subset described: HCoV-OC43 spike overlapping peptide pool stimulation. The receptors stem from a human donor who received a COVID-19 vaccine.

The rearrangement uses TRBV24-1 and TRBJ2-3; possibly TRBD1 or TRBD2 for D (5 bases each). Trimming shortened V by 5 bases and J by 2 bases, and 13 bases separated the two germline ends. CDR1 is KGHDR and CDR2 is SFDVKD in the germline V gene. This CDR3 comprises 15 residues. The CDR3 coding sequence is TGTGCCACCAGTGTGTCAGGGACGATCACAGATACGCAGTATTTT. Its protein is CATSVSGTITDTQYF.

The chain combines TRBV20-1 with TRBJ2-1; 10 bases match TRBD2. This CDR3 spans 14 amino acids. V trimming: 3 bases; J trimming: 6 bases; junction bases outside the gene matches: 5. CDR1 is DFQATT, CDR2 SNEGSKA, per germline (reference sequence). The CDR3 DNA is TGCAGTGCTAGTAGGGGACTAGCGTTCAATGAGCAGTTCTTC. It codes for CSASRGLAFNEQFF.

V and J are TRBV4-3 and TRBJ1-4, with no clear D. This CDR3 is built from 17 residues. CDR1 and CDR2 from the germline V gene are LGHNA and YSLEER. V shed 6 bases and J shed 0 bases, with 17 bases lying between them. This CDR3 reads CASSPSPFGSTNEKLFF. The CDR3 nucleotides read TGCGCCAGCAGTCCCTCACCCTTCGGCTCAACTAATGAAAAACTGTTTTTT.

The chain uses TRBV24-1 and TRBJ2-1; 7 nucleotides align to TRBD2. Unmatched junction bases numbered 6, after V lost 10 bases and J lost 1 base. The CDR3 is 14 amino acids. Germline loops: CDR1 KGHDR, CDR2 SFDVKD. The CDR3 here is CATSQGGSYNEQFF. The CDR3 bases are TGTGCCACGTCTCAGGGAGGGTCCTACAATGAGCAGTTCTTC.

CDR3 coding DNA: TGTGCCAGCAGCTTAGGCAGGGACTTCTACGAGCAGTACGTC. Translating it yields CASSLGRDFYEQYV. This chain joins TRBV7-8 and TRBJ2-7; TRBD2 is a possible D gene (6 bases). The CDR3 loop spans 14 amino acids. CDR1 SGHVS and CDR2 FQNEAQ come from the germline V gene. Trimming removed 1 base at V and 3 bases at J, with 10 bases between.

The chain recombines TRBV9 with TRBJ2-3; 9 nucleotides match TRBD2. With V trimmed by 4 bases and J by 3 bases, 9 bases remained unmatched. This CDR3 contains 16 residues. Germline V gives CDR1 SGDLS, CDR2 YYNGEE. The CDR3 here is CASSPRAGGPTDTQYF. Written as DNA, the CDR3 is TGTGCCAGCAGCCCGAGGGCGGGGGGGCCAACAGATACGCAGTATTTT.

V is TRBV5-6 and J is TRBJ1-3; D gene unclear. Trimming took 4 bases from V and 0 from J, leaving 11 bases between them. There are 15 residues in the CDR3. Germline V CDR1 and CDR2: SGHDT, YYEEEE. CDR3 DNA sequence: TGTGCCAGCAGCCCCTCCTCAGGCTCTGGAAACACCATATATTTT. Its translation is CASSPSSGSGNTIYF.

The J gene is TRBJ2-2, the V gene TRBV4-1; D gene unclear. This CDR3 has 14 residues. Deletions cut 4 bases from V and 0 bases from J, with 6 bases between. Germline V gene lookup returns CDR1 MGHRA and CDR2 YSYEKL. In DNA form, the CDR3 reads TGCGCCAGCAGCCCCCCCACGAACACCGGGGAGCTGTTTTTT. This gives the protein CASSPPTNTGELFF.

This chain joins TRBV6-5 and TRBJ1-5; D is perhaps TRBD1 (5 bases). This CDR3 is 15 amino acids long. In germline, CDR1 is MNHEY, CDR2 SVGAGI. Trimming took 2 bases from V and 2 from J, leaving 10 bases between them. In DNA, the CDR3 is TGTGCCAGCAGTTACACGGGGGACGGCAATCAGCCCCAGCATTTT. Its translation is CASSYTGDGNQPQHF.

This rearrangement joins TRBV2 to TRBJ2-7, with TRBD1 matching 9 bases. V lost 3 bases, J lost 6 bases, and 6 bases stayed unmatched. Germline CDR1 and CDR2: SNHLY and FYNNEI. This CDR3 spans 14 amino acids. The CDR3 spells CASSEVYRGREQYV. The DNA for the CDR3 is TGTGCCAGCAGTGAGGTGTACAGGGGGCGCGAGCAGTACGTC.

This clone has only one observation. The chain employs TRBV6-2 or TRBV6-3 and TRBJ1-5; D ambiguous. The CDR3 totals 12 residues. V was clipped by 5 bases and J by 7 bases, with 9 bases between them. Germline values: CDR1 MNHEY, CDR2 SVGEGT. In DNA, the CDR3 is TGTGCCAGCAGTCCGGGAGAACAGCCCCAGCATTTT. Its protein product is CASSPGEQPQHF.

The V and J genes are TRBV6-5 and TRBJ2-5; no reliable D call. CDR1 and CDR2 from the germline V gene are MNHEY and SVGAGI. Trimming cost V 0 bases and J 5 bases, with 10 bases left between them. The length of the CDR3 is 14 residues. As DNA, the CDR3 is TGTGCCAGCAGTTACTCGCCGGCCCAGGAGACCCAGTACTTC. Protein: CASSYSPAQETQYF.

The chain combines TRBV4-1 with TRBJ1-2, with TRBD1 identical over 8 bases. V shed 1 base and J 6 bases; nucleotides not matched to a gene: 19. The germline V gene encodes CDR1 MGHRA and CDR2 YSYEKL. The CDR3 length is 19 residues. Here the CDR3 reads CASSQGNPGQGLGGDGYTF. CDR3 nucleotides: TGCGCCAGCAGCCAAGGCAACCCCGGACAGGGCCTCGGCGGGGATGGCTACACCTTC.

The chain couples TRBV28 to TRBJ2-2; D possibly matches TRBD1 or TRBD2 (5 bases each). Between the trimmed V and J ends, which lost 3 bases and 5 bases, there was a span of 13 bases. The CDR3 spans 15 residues. Germline values: CDR1 MDHEN, CDR2 SYDVKM. CDR3 region: CASSLLGRITGELFF. As DNA, the CDR3 is TGTGCCAGCAGTTTGTTGGGACGGATTACCGGGGAGCTGTTTTTT.

V usage is TRBV19 and J usage is TRBJ1-2, with unresolved D. Per germline, CDR1 LNHDA and CDR2 SQIVND (reference sequence). The length of the CDR3 is 12 residues. V dropped 4 bases and J dropped 1 base, with 4 bases sitting between them. The CDR3 protein is CASSTVNYGYTF. CDR3 nucleotide sequence: TGTGCCAGTAGTACAGTTAACTATGGCTACACCTTC.

The chain carries TRBV29-1 and TRBJ2-5; no firm D call. The germline V gene encodes CDR1 SQVTM and CDR2 ANQGSEA. The CDR3 runs 13 residues. Trimming cost V 1 base and J 10 bases, with 16 bases left between them. The CDR3 loop reads CSVEVDARSSQYF. The CDR3 region has the DNA TGCAGCGTTGAAGTAGACGCCCGGAGTAGCCAGTACTTC.

The chain links TRBV2 to TRBJ1-5, with D perhaps matching TRBD1 (6 bases). The CDR3 totals 13 residues. The ends were cut back, 7 bases at V and 7 bases at J, with 14 bases in the middle. Germline assignment: CDR1 SNHLY and CDR2 FYNNEI. The CDR3 here is CASKQDSSQPQHF. The CDR3, as DNA: TGTGCCAGCAAGCAGGACAGCAGCCAGCCCCAGCATTTT.

The chain combines TRBV29-1 with TRBJ2-6; D not resolved. This CDR3 has 12 amino acids. Germline V gene data show CDR1 as SQVTM and CDR2 as ANQGSEA. With 6 bases removed from V and 4 bases from J, the gap between germline ends came to 7 bases. CDR3 DNA: TGCAGCGTAGCCGGAGGGGCCAACGTCCTGACTTTC. Its translation: CSVAGGANVLTF.

The chain is built from TRBV19 and TRBJ1-1, with a weak D call TRBD1 (5 bases). Germline V gene sequence: CDR1 LNHDA, CDR2 SQIVND (reference sequence). This CDR3 spans 14 amino acids. V gave up 8 bases and J gave up 3 bases, with 16 bases separating them. DNA for the CDR3: TGTGCCAGTCGCCACGGAGGGGATCACACTGAAGCTTTCTTT. Amino acids: CASRHGGDHTEAFF. The full variable domain, its missing parts supplied by reference TRBV19 and TRBJ1-1, is DGGITQSPKYLFRKEGQNVTLSCEQNLNHDAMYWYRQDPGQGLRLIYYSQIVNDFQKGDIAEGYSVSREKKESFPLTVTSAQKNPTAFYLCASRHGGDHTEAFFGQGTRLTVV.

In this sample, this clone turned up a few times. This chain links TRBV11-2 with TRBJ1-1, with TRBD1 matching 8 bases. Germline-derived CDR1 and CDR2 are SGHAT and FQNNGV. V shed 3 bases and J 2 bases; nucleotides not matched to a gene: 8. CDR3 length equals 16 residues. CDR3 DNA sequence: TGTGCCAGCAGCTTTGGGCGGACAGGGATTAACACTGAAGCTTTCTTT. Translating gives CASSFGRTGINTEAFF.

The chain combines TRBV3-1 (or the pseudogene TRBV3-2) with TRBJ2-1; D is unresolved. V was clipped by 1 base and J by 5 bases, with 3 bases between them. Germline V gene sequence: CDR1 LGHDT, CDR2 YNNKEL (reference sequence). The CDR3 contains 12 residues. CDR3 protein: CASSQVDNEQFF. The CDR3, as DNA: TGTGCCAGCAGCCAAGTAGACAATGAGCAGTTCTTC.

The J gene is TRBJ1-6, the V gene TRBV5-1; no definite D call. Germline CDR1 and CDR2: SGHRS and YFSETQ. Trimming pared 0 bases from V and 9 bases from J, leaving 4 bases between. This CDR3 spans 12 amino acids. CDR3 residues: CASSLGVSPLHF. The CDR3 bases are TGCGCCAGCAGCTTGGGGGTTTCACCCCTCCACTTT.

In its sample, this clone was seen many times. At the DNA level, this CDR3 is encoded by other sequences in the same sample as well. The chain is built from TRBV2 and TRBJ1-3; the match to TRBD1 covers 8 bases. Trimming removed 6 bases from V and 3 bases from J; junction bases left unmatched: 1. The CDR3 covers 13 residues. Germline V gene lookup returns CDR1 SNHLY and CDR2 FYNNEI. The CDR3 sequence: CASSDRGGNTIYF. CDR3 nucleotide sequence: TGTGCCAGCAGCGACAGGGGTGGAAACACCATATATTTT. Full variable domain (rest looked up from reference TRBV2 and TRBJ1-3): EPEVTQTPSHQVTQMGQEVILRCVPISNHLYFYWYRQILGQKVEFLVSFYNNEISEKSEIFDDQFSVERPDGSNFTLKIRSTKLEDSAMYFCASSDRGGNTIYFGEGSWLTVV.

The gene calls are TRBV7-9 and TRBJ1-5; D not resolved. In germline, CDR1 is SEHNR, CDR2 FQNEAQ (reference sequence). Trimming removed 5 bases from V and 3 bases from J, with 11 bases in between. The CDR3 length is 14 residues. The CDR3 DNA reads as TGTGCCAGCAGCACACTTGGGAACAATCAGCCCCAGCATTTT. This translates into CASSTLGNNQPQHF.

About this clone itself: The sample holds other DNA sequences that translate to the same CDR3. The rearrangement uses TRBV30 and TRBJ2-5; tentative D call: TRBD2 (6 bases). V lost 0 bases to trimming and J lost 4 bases, with 6 bases between them. The germline gives CDR1 GTSNPN, CDR2 SVGIG (reference sequence). The CDR3 runs to 12 residues. The CDR3 loop is CAWSVGGETQYF. The CDR3 DNA reads as TGTGCCTGGAGTGTGGGGGGAGAGACCCAGTACTTC.

Note on this clone: Additional DNA sequences in this sample encode the identical CDR3. The chain has TRBV6-2 or TRBV6-3 and TRBJ1-5, with D tentatively TRBD1 (5 bases). The CDR3 runs to 15 residues. The V gene's germline CDR1 is MNHEY and CDR2 SVGEGT. V shed 2 bases and J shed 2 bases, with 10 bases lying between them. CDR3 sequence (DNA): TGTGCCAGCAGTTACAGAGGGGATGGCAATCAGCCCCAGCATTTT. Translated: CASSYRGDGNQPQHF.

V usage is TRBV3-1 (or the pseudogene TRBV3-2) and J usage is TRBJ1-5; D is ambiguous. Deletions cut 4 bases from V and 2 bases from J, with 6 bases between. Germline V CDR1 and CDR2: LGHDT, YNNKEL (reference sequence). The CDR3 is 13 residues long. This chain's CDR3 is CASSPHGNQPQHF. DNA of the CDR3: TGTGCCAGCAGCCCCCATGGCAATCAGCCCCAGCATTTT.

This clone was observed a single time. The rearrangement links TRBV5-1 to TRBJ2-3, with a possible D match to TRBD1 (7 bases). There are 15 residues in the CDR3. V gave up 0 bases and J gave up 3 bases, with 11 bases separating them. From germline, CDR1 is SGHRS and CDR2 YFSETQ. The CDR3 is CASSLVAGGTDTQYF. As DNA, the CDR3 is TGCGCCAGCAGCTTGGTGGCAGGGGGGACAGATACGCAGTATTTT. The full variable domain, in which reference TRBV5-1 and TRBJ2-3 provide the parts outside the CDR3, is KAGVTQTPRYLIKTRGQQVTLSCSPISGHRSVSWYQQTPGQGLQFLFEYFSETQRNKGNFPGRFSGRQFSNSRSEMNVSTLELGDSALYLCASSLVAGGTDTQYFGPGTRLTVL.

This rearrangement joins TRBV24-1 to TRBJ1-4, with D tentatively TRBD1 (5 bases). From germline, CDR1 is KGHDR and CDR2 SFDVKD. The V and J ends lost 3 bases and 7 bases respectively, with 14 bases between them. This CDR3 contains 15 residues. CDR3 DNA: TGTGCCACCAGTGATCAAGGAGGGGCGGGTGAAAAACTGTTTTTT. It codes for CATSDQGGAGEKLFF.